This T cell receptor beta chain was identified during a study of T cell repertoires in cytomegalovirus infection. Study-wide background: Public TCR beta signatures provided an indication of both CMV infection and a matching HLA type. Study conclusions and caveats: The ex vivo response was dominated by HLA-C-restricted CMV-specific TCR beta clonotypes. Cumulative frequency of public TCR beta families picked out carriers of CMV plus the relevant HLA.

TCRdb re-called the reads with MiXCR, one entry per CDR3 protein. The sample has hundreds of thousands of distinct CDR3 sequences, approximately 24% seen once. The length of the CDR3 is 16 residues. Germline V CDR1 and CDR2: MNHNY, SVGAGI (reference sequence). V lost 4 bases, J lost 7 bases, and 10 bases stayed unmatched. As concerns this clonotype: Its specificity is unknown.

The material sequenced was CD8+ T cells from PBMCs. The TCR originated in a human donor in good health (CMV status not recorded). Some clones in this sample may be carry-over from other donors' samples. The J gene is TRBJ2-1, the V gene TRBV6-6; 10 nucleotides match TRBD2. The CDR3: CASSLNLAGVWNEQFF. Written as DNA, the CDR3 is TGTGCCAGCAGTTTGAACCTAGCGGGGGTGTGGAATGAGCAGTTCTTC.